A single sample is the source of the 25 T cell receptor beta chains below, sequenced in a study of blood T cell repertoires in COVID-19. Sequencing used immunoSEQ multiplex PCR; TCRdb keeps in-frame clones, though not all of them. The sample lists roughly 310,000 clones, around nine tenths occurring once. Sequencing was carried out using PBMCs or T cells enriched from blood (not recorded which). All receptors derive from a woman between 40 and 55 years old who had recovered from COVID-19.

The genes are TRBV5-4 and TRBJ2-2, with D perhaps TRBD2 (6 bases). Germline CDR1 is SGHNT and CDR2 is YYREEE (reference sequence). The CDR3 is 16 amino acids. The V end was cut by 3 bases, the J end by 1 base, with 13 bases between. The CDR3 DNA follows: TGTGCCAGCAGCTATGTCTCGGGAGAGAACACCGGGGAGCTGTTTTTT. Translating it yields CASSYVSGENTGELFF.

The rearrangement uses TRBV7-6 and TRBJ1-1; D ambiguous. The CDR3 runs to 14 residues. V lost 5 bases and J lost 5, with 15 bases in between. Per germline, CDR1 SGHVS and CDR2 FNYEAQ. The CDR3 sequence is CASSRAGGLTEAFF. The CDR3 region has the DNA TGTGCCAGCAGCCGGGCCGGAGGTCTTACTGAAGCTTTCTTT.

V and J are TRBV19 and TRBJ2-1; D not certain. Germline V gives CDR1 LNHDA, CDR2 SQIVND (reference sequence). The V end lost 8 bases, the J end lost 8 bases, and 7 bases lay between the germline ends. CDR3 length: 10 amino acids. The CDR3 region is CASGLDEQFF. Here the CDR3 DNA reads TGTGCCAGTGGGCTTGATGAGCAGTTCTTC.

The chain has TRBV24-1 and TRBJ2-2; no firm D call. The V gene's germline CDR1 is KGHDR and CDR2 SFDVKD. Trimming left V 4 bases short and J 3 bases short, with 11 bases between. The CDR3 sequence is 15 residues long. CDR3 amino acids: CATSDVLSYTGELFF. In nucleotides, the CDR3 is TGTGCCACCAGTGACGTTTTGTCGTACACCGGGGAGCTGTTTTTT.

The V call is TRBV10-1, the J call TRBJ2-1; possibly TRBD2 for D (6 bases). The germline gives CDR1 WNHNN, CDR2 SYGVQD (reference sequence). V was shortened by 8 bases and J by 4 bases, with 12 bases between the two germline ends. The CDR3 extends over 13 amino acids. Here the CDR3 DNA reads TGCGCCAGCGGCGGGACTCGATACAATGAGCAGTTCTTC. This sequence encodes CASGGTRYNEQFF.

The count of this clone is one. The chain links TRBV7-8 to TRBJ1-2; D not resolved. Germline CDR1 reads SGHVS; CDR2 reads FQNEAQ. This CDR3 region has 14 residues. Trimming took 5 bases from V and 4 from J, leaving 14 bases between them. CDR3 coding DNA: TGTGCCAGCAGCCCGAGGGTTCCCAGCTATGGCTACACCTTC. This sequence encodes CASSPRVPSYGYTF.

The CDR3 protein is CASSSGLPPEQYF. CDR3 DNA: TGTGCCAGCTCCTCCGGACTACCGCCCGAGCAGTACTTC. This chain connects TRBV18 to TRBJ2-7; D possibly corresponds to TRBD2 (6 bases). The V end was cut by 6 bases, the J end by 6 bases, with 15 bases between. This CDR3 region has 13 residues. Germline CDR1 KGHSH, CDR2 LQKENI.

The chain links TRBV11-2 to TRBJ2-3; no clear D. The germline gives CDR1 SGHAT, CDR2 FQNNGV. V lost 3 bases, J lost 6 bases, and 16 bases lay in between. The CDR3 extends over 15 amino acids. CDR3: CASSFGPRDPDTQYF. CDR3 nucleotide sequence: TGTGCCAGCAGCTTTGGGCCCCGTGATCCGGATACGCAGTATTTT.

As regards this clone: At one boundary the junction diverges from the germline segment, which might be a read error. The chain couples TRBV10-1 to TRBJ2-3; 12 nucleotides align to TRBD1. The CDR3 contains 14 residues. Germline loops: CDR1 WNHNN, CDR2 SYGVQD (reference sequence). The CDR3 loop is CASSDQSGQGAQHF. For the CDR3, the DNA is TGCGCCAGCAGTGATCAGTCGGGACAGGGGGCCCAACATTTT.

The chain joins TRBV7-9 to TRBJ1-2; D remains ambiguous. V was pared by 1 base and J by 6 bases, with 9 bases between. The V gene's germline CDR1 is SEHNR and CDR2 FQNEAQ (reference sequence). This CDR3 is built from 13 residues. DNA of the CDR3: TGTGCCAGCAGCTTAGGGAGGGATAATGGCTACACCTTC. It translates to CASSLGRDNGYTF.

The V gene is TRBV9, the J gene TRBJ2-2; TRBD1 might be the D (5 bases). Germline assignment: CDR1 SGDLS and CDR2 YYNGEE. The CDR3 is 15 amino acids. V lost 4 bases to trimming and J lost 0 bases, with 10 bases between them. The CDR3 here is CASSSRQTNTGELFF. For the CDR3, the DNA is TGTGCCAGCAGCTCGAGACAGACGAACACCGGGGAGCTGTTTTTT. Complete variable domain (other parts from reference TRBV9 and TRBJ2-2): DSGVTQTPKHLITATGQRVTLRCSPRSGDLSVYWYQQSLDQGLQFLIQYYNGEERAKGNILERFSAQQFPDLHSELNLSSLELGDSALYFCASSSRQTNTGELFFGEGSRLTVL.

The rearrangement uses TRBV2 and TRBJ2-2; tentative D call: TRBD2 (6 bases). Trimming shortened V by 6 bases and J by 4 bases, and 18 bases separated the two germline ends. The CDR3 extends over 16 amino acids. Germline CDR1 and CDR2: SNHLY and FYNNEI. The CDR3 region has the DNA TGTGCCAGCAGGGGACTTGGTCGGCTCTCCACCGGGGAGCTGTTTTTT. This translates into CASRGLGRLSTGELFF.

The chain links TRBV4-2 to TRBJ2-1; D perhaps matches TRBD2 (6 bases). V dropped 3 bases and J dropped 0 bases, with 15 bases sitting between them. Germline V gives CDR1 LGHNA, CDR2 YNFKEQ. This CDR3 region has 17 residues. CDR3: CASSQRVRGSSYNEQFF. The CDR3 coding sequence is TGTGCCAGCAGCCAGAGAGTTCGGGGGAGCTCCTACAATGAGCAGTTCTTC.

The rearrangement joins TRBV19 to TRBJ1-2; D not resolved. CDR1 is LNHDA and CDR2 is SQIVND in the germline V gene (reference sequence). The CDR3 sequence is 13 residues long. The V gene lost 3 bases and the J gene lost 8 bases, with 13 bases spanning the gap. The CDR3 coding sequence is TGTGCCAGTAGTATTCTAGTCCTGGAGGGCTACACCTTC. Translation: CASSILVLEGYTF.

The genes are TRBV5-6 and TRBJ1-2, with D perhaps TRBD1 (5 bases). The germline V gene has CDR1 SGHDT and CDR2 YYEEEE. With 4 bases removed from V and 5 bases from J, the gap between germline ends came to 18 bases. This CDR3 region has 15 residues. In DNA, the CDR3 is TGTGCCAGCAGCCCGTTGGCAGGGTTGAGGTATGGCTACACCTTC. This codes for CASSPLAGLRYGYTF. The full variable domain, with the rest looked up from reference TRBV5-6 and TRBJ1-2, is DAGVTQSPTHLIKTRGQQVTLRCSPKSGHDTVSWYQQALGQGPQFIFQYYEEEERQRGNFPDRFSGHQFPNYSSELNVNALLLGDSALYLCASSPLAGLRYGYTFGSGTRLTVV.

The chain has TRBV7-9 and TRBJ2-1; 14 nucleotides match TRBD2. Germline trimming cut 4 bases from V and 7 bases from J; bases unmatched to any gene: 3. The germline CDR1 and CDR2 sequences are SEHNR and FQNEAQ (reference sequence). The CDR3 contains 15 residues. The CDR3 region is CASSSGLAGVNEQFF. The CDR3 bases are TGTGCCAGCAGCTCGGGACTAGCGGGAGTAAATGAGCAGTTCTTC. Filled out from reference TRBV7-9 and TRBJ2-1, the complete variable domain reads DTGVSQNPRHKITKRGQNVTFRCDPISEHNRLYWYRQTLGQGPEFLTYFQNEAQLEKSRLLSDRFSAERPKGSFSTLEIQRTEQGDSAMYLCASSSGLAGVNEQFFGPGTRLTVL.

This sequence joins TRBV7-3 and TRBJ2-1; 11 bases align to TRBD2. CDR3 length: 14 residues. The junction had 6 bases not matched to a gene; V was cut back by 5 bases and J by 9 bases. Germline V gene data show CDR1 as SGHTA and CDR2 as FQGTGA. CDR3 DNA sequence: TGTGCCAGCAGCCCCACCGGGACTAGCGGTGAGCAGTTCTTC. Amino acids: CASSPTGTSGEQFF.

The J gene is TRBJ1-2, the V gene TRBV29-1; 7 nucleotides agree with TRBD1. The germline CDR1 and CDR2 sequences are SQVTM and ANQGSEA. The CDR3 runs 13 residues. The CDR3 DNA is TGCAGTGAGAGGGAAGGGGGCGCGGGTGGCTACACCTTC. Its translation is CSEREGGAGGYTF. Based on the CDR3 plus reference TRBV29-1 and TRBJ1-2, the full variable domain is SAVISQKPSRDICQRGTSLTIQCQVDSQVTMMFWYRQQPGQSLTLIATANQGSEATYESGFVIDKFPISRPNLTFSTLTVSNMSPEDSSIYLCSEREGGAGGYTFGSGTRLTVV.

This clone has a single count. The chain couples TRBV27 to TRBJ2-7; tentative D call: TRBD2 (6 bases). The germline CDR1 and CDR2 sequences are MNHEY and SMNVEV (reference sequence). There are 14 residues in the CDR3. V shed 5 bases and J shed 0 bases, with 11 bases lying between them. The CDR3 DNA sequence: TGTGCCAGCAGTCCACGGGGGAGCTCCTACGAGCAGTACTTC. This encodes CASSPRGSSYEQYF.

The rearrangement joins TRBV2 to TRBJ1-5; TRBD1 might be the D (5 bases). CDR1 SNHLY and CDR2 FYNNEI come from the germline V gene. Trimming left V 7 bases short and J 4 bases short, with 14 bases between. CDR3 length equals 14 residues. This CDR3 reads CASTPGMGNQPQHF. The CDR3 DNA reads TGTGCCAGCACCCCAGGGATGGGTAATCAGCCCCAGCATTTT. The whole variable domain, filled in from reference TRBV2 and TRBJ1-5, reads EPEVTQTPSHQVTQMGQEVILRCVPISNHLYFYWYRQILGQKVEFLVSFYNNEISEKSEIFDDQFSVERPDGSNFTLKIRSTKLEDSAMYFCASTPGMGNQPQHFGDGTRLSIL.

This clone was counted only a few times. The CDR3 coding sequence is TGTGCCAGCAGTTCCAGGACAGGCACCCTAAGTGGCTACACCTTC. It encodes CASSSRTGTLSGYTF. The rearrangement joins TRBV27 to TRBJ1-2; TRBD1 agrees at 7 bases. Germline lookup yields CDR1 MNHEY and CDR2 SMNVEV (reference sequence). This CDR3 spans 15 amino acids. After removal of 4 bases from V and 7 bases from J, the junction contained 12 bases not matched to a gene.

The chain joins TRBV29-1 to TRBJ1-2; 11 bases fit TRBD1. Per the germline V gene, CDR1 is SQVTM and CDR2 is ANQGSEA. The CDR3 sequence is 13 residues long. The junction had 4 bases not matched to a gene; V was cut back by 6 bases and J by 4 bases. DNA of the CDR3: TGCAGCGTCGCAGGGACAGGGGGCTATGGCTACACCTTC. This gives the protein CSVAGTGGYGYTF. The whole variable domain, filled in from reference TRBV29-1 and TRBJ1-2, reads SAVISQKPSRDICQRGTSLTIQCQVDSQVTMMFWYRQQPGQSLTLIATANQGSEATYESGFVIDKFPISRPNLTFSTLTVSNMSPEDSSIYLCSVAGTGGYGYTFGSGTRLTVV.

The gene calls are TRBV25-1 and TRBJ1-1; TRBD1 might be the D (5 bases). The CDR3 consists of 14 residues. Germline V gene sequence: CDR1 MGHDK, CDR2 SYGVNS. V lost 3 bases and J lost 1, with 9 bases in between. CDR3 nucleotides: TGTGCCAGCAGTGAGGCGGGGGAGAACACTGAAGCTTTCTTT. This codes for CASSEAGENTEAFF.

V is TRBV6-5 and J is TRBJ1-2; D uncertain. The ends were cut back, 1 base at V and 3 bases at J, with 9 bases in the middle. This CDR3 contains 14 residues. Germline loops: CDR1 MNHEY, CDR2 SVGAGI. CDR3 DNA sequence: TGTGCCAGCAGTTACTTTCGGGGTGACTATGGCTACACCTTC. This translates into CASSYFRGDYGYTF.

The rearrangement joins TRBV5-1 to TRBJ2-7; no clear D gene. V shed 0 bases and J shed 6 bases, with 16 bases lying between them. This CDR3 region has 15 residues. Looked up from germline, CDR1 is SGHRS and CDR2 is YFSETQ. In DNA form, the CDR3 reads TGCGCCAGCAGCTTGGCCGTGGGCTCGCGTGGCGAGCAGTACTTC. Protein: CASSLAVGSRGEQYF.